The 3 T cell receptor beta chains presented below share a single source sample, sequenced in a study of T cells in Graves' hyperthyroidism and ophthalmopathy. From RNA transcripts, TCR beta CDR3 regions were amplified. Carried out on the TCR CDR3, a first-round RT-PCR used the HTBI primer set. Each CDR3 protein gets one entry after TCRdb re-called the multiplex PCR reads with MiXCR. Of hundreds of thousands of distinct CDR3 sequences listed, about 35% are singletons. The material sequenced was blood. The receptor source for this set is a woman in her forties with Graves' hyperthyroidism.

The chain has TRBV7-3 and TRBJ2-5, with D tentatively TRBD1 (6 bases). Germline lookup yields CDR1 SGHTA and CDR2 FQGTGA. The V end lost 4 bases, the J end lost 5 bases, and 17 bases lay between the germline ends. The CDR3 consists of 15 residues. CDR3 region: CASSSDRILRETQYF. The CDR3, as DNA: TGTGCCAGCAGCTCGGACAGAATACTAAGGGAGACCCAGTACTTC.

The V and J genes are TRBV7-3 and TRBJ2-7, with a possible D match to TRBD2 (6 bases). Trimming cost V 5 bases and J 7 bases, with 15 bases left between them. Germline CDR1 reads SGHTA; CDR2 reads FQGTGA. The CDR3 loop spans 13 amino acids. CDR3 bases: TGTGCCAGCAGCACGGGCGGGAACAATGAGCAGTACTTC. This codes for CASSTGGNNEQYF.

The V and J genes are TRBV6-5 and TRBJ2-7, with 8 bases aligning to TRBD1. The V segment lost 5 bases and the J segment 1 base; nucleotides outside the gene matches: 7. CDR3 size: 15 residues. Germline assignment: CDR1 MNHEY and CDR2 SVGAGI. The CDR3 bases are TGTGCCAGCAGTGAAGGGACAGGCCCATCCTACGAGCAGTACTTC. Translation gives CASSEGTGPSYEQYF.